The rows below give T cell receptor beta chains drawn from one sample of a study of T cell responses to AZD1222 COVID-19 vaccine. TCRdb's copy holds only in-frame clones and misses some; the assay was immunoSEQ multiplex PCR. The table shows some 180,000 clones, with over 90% occurring only once. The sample here was peripheral blood, taken 28 days after the second AZD1222 dose. These TCRs come from an adult who received the AZD1222 COVID-19 vaccine. The CDR3 runs from the conserved cysteine through the conserved F or W. D genes are given only for firm matches. A clone size is listed for some rows: how often the clone was seen (once, few, many), or a class if it is expanded.

j_call clone_size v_call d_call cdr3_nt cdr3_aa
TRBJ2-2 . TRBV5-1 . TGCGCCAGCAGCTTGGGTAGAGCGAACACCGGGGAGCTGTTTTTT CASSLGRANTGELFF
TRBJ2-5 . TRBV10-1 . TGCGCCAGCAGTGAGCTAATCCAAGAGACCCAGTACTTC CASSELIQETQYF
TRBJ2-1 . TRBV4-3 TRBD2 TGCGCCAGCAGCCCCGCGGGACTAGCGGGGGACAATGAGCAGTTCTTC CASSPAGLAGDNEQFF
TRBJ1-1 . TRBV6-5 . TGTGCCAGCGAAGCGGCTATGAACACTGAAGCTTTCTTT CASEAAMNTEAFF
TRBJ2-7 . TRBV10-3 TRBD1 TGTGCCATCAGAATTACCGGGACAGGGGGCGGGGAGCAGTACTTC CAIRITGTGGGEQYF
TRBJ2-5 . TRBV5-1 TRBD2 TGCGCCAGCAGCCCGGGCCATTTAGCGGGGGGCCAAGAGACCCAGTACTTC CASSPGHLAGGQETQYF
TRBJ2-7 few TRBV7-9 . TGTGCCAGCAGCCCCTATGACGGTACCTACGAGCAGTACTTC CASSPYDGTYEQYF
TRBJ2-1 . TRBV6-1 TRBD2 TGTGCCAGCAGTGAAGGTCTGGTGGGCGGGAGCTACAATGAGCAGTTCTTC CASSEGLVGGSYNEQFF
TRBJ2-7 . TRBV5-1 TRBD2 TGCGCCAGCACGCAAAGCGGGGGGGCCTACGAGCAGTACTTC CASTQSGGAYEQYF
TRBJ2-3 . TRBV12-5 . TGTGCTAGTGGTTTAGGCCTTAGCACAGATACGCAGTATTTT CASGLGLSTDTQYF
TRBJ1-1 . TRBV7-2 . TGTGCCAGCAGCTTAGATGGGCTACTTGAAGCTTTCTTT CASSLDGLLEAFF
TRBJ2-7 . TRBV7-8 . TGTGCCAGCAGCTTAACACCTGGGGGAGTCTCCTACGAGCAGTACTTC CASSLTPGGVSYEQYF
TRBJ1-2 . TRBV19 . TGTGCCAGTAGTAACCTTGGGGGTGAGAACTATGGCTACACCTTC CASSNLGGENYGYTF
TRBJ1-3 . TRBV4-1 . TGCGCCAGCAGCCAAGACTGGGGAACTGGAAACACCATATATTTT CASSQDWGTGNTIYF
TRBJ2-1 . TRBV2 . TGTGCCAGCAGGGTAGGGGAAAACTCCTACAATGAGCAGTTCTTC CASRVGENSYNEQFF
TRBJ2-2 . TRBV12-3/TRBV12-4 . TGTGCCAGCAGTTTAGGGGGGACCGGGGAGCTGTTTTTT CASSLGGTGELFF
TRBJ1-1 . TRBV6-5 . TGTGCCAGCAGGACAGAATACGAAGCTTTCTTT CASRTEYEAFF
TRBJ1-6 . TRBV19 TRBD1 TGTGCCAGTAGTAGTCGGGACAGAAATAATTCACCCCTCCACTTT CASSSRDRNNSPLHF
TRBJ2-1 . TRBV19 . TGTGCCAGTAGTACAGGGGATTCGAAATCGTTCTACCTCGGGCAGTTCTTC CASSTGDSKSFYLGQFF
TRBJ1-4 . TRBV27 TRBD1 TGTGCCAGCAGTGGGGGACAGGGGTCTGAAAAACTGTTTTTT CASSGGQGSEKLFF
TRBJ2-7 . TRBV30 . TGTGCCTGGAGTGTCCCTTCCAGATACGAGCAGTACTTC CAWSVPSRYEQYF
TRBJ1-1 . TRBV21-1 . TGTGCCAGCAGCAAAGGGACGGAAGAGAGTATGAACACTGAAGCTTTCTTT CASSKGTEESMNTEAFF
TRBJ1-1 . TRBV18 . TGTGCCAGCTCACCGACTTCTGGCACTGAAGCTTTCTTT CASSPTSGTEAFF
TRBJ2-1 . TRBV11-2 . TGTGCCAGCAGCTTAAACCACGGAAACGCTGAGCAGTTCTTC CASSLNHGNAEQFF
TRBJ1-2 . TRBV27 . TGTGCCAGCAGTTTTTGGGGGGATTCCTATGGCTACACCTTC CASSFWGDSYGYTF
TRBJ2-5 . TRBV9 TRBD2 TGTGCCAGCAGCGTAGGACCGGCTAGCGGGGAAGAGACCCAGTACTTC CASSVGPASGEETQYF
TRBJ1-2 . TRBV21-1 . TGTGCCAGCAGCAAAGGGGACGGTAAAAAAGGGAACGGCTACACCTTC CASSKGDGKKGNGYTF